This entry lists 8 T cell receptor beta chains sequenced from one sample in a study of T-cell memory formation after mild COVID-19. TCRdb ran MiXCR on the 5' RACE reads and lists one entry per CDR3 protein. Of about 500,000 distinct CDR3 sequences in the sample, about a fifth were seen once. The sequenced material came from PBMCs or a T cell subset sorted from them (not recorded which). The receptor source for this set is an adult woman who had mild COVID-19 (a few samples of this study predate the infection). Cell type and time point are not known.

This clonotype has more than one count but fewer than ten. This chain joins TRBV5-4 and TRBJ2-2; TRBD2 matches at 8 bases. After removal of 5 bases from V and 2 bases from J, the junction contained 8 bases not matched to a gene. The CDR3 length is 16 residues. CDR1 and CDR2 (germline): SGHNT, YYREEE (reference sequence). The CDR3 spells CASRPGVAGNTGELFF. DNA of the CDR3: TGTGCCAGCAGACCCGGTGTAGCGGGAAACACCGGGGAGCTGTTTTTT.

This clonotype was recorded many times. The CDR3, as DNA: TGTGCCAGCAGTTGGCAGGGGAACGGCTACACCTTC. Protein sequence: CASSWQGNGYTF. J is TRBJ1-2 and V is TRBV12-3 or TRBV12-4; D is perhaps TRBD1 (6 bases). The CDR3 contains 12 residues. V gave up 4 bases and J gave up 8 bases, with 11 bases separating them.

This clonotype has a handful of counts. The J gene is TRBJ1-2, the V gene TRBV13, with TRBD1 matching 7 bases. CDR3 length equals 16 residues. Trimming took 4 bases from V and 0 from J; bases not matched to a gene: 8. CDR1 is PRHDT and CDR2 is FYEKMQ in the germline V gene (reference sequence). This CDR3 is CASSYQTGRANYGYTF. The CDR3 DNA is TGTGCCAGCAGCTACCAGACAGGGCGAGCTAACTATGGCTACACCTTC.

This chain uses TRBV5-8 with TRBJ2-5; TRBD2 agrees at 11 bases. Germline-derived CDR1 and CDR2 are SGHTS and YDEGEE. The CDR3 consists of 15 residues. Trimming took 2 bases from V and 1 from J; bases not matched to a gene: 1. CDR3 residues: CASSFTSGGQETQYF. The CDR3 DNA sequence: TGTGCCAGCAGCTTTACTAGCGGGGGCCAAGAGACCCAGTACTTC. Full variable domain (remainder filled in from reference TRBV5-8 and TRBJ2-5): EAGVTQSPTHLIKTRGQQATLRCSPISGHTSVYWYQQALGLGLQFLLWYDEGEERNRGNFPPRFSGRQFPNYSSELNVNALELEDSALYLCASSFTSGGQETQYFGPGTRLLVL.

This chain connects TRBV29-1 to TRBJ1-4, with a tentative D call TRBD1 (6 bases). The CDR3 is made up of 13 amino acids. CDR1 is SQVTM and CDR2 is ANQGSEA in the germline V gene. CDR3 sequence reads: CGTEGGAGEKLFF. As DNA, the CDR3 is TGCGGGACCGAAGGGGGGGCGGGGGAAAAACTGTTTTTT.

This chain connects TRBV25-1 to TRBJ1-2, with 9 bases identical to TRBD1. CDR3 length equals 13 residues. Trimming took 3 bases from V and 9 from J; bases not matched to a gene: 5. Germline values: CDR1 MGHDK, CDR2 SYGVNS. As DNA, the CDR3 is TGTGCCAGCAGTGATTGGGACAGGGTTAGCTACACCTTC. Its translation is CASSDWDRVSYTF.

The rearrangement links TRBV4-3 to TRBJ2-5; D possibly corresponds to TRBD2 (6 bases). The germline V and J ends were trimmed by 0 bases and 4 bases, with 12 bases remaining between them. The CDR3 length is 15 residues. Looked up from germline, CDR1 is LGHNA and CDR2 is YSLEER. CDR3 nucleotides: TGCGCCAGCAGCCAAGATCGGGGGTGGTTAGAGACCCAGTACTTC. This sequence encodes CASSQDRGWLETQYF.

V gene TRBV20-1 combines with J gene TRBJ2-7; 8 bases are a match to TRBD1. Germline CDR1 reads DFQATT; CDR2 reads SNEGSKA (reference sequence). CDR3 length equals 13 residues. V dropped 4 bases and J dropped 5; count of bases not matched to a gene: 7. The CDR3 here is CSAIRQGLNEQYF. CDR3 coding DNA: TGCAGTGCTATAAGACAGGGGCTAAACGAGCAGTACTTC.